What follows are 22 T cell receptor beta chains derived from one specimen sequenced in a study of blood T cell repertoires in COVID-19. Sequenced by immunoSEQ multiplex PCR; TCRdb stores in-frame clones only, minus some. The table shows 250,000 to 350,000 clones, with approximately 90% occurring only once. Sequencing was performed on peripheral blood. These receptors all stem from a woman aged 45-65 years with COVID-19, enrolled during active disease.

The chain employs TRBV7-9 and TRBJ2-1; 12 bases fit TRBD2. Germline loops: CDR1 SEHNR, CDR2 FQNEAQ (reference sequence). CDR3 length equals 15 residues. Trimming cost V 5 bases and J 8 bases; bases outside gene matches: 7. The CDR3 DNA is TGTGCCAGCAGCCAGACTAGCGGGAGTCGTGATGAGCAGTTCTTC. Protein product: CASSQTSGSRDEQFF.

The chain carries TRBV27 and TRBJ2-7, with 10 bases lining up with TRBD1. Germline V gene data show CDR1 as MNHEY and CDR2 as SMNVEV (reference sequence). V lost 5 bases, J lost 5 bases, and 9 bases stayed unmatched. The CDR3 runs to 15 residues. The CDR3 DNA reads as TGTGCCAGCAGTATTCCCGGGACAGGGGCCCACGAGCAGTACTTC. Translation: CASSIPGTGAHEQYF.

V is TRBV13 and J is TRBJ2-7; 12 bases line up with TRBD2. CDR1 and CDR2 (germline): PRHDT, FYEKMQ (reference sequence). Germline trimming cut 8 bases from V and 6 bases from J; bases unmatched to any gene: 20. This CDR3 spans 18 amino acids. CDR3 in DNA: TGTGCCAGCTATGATAGTCGGCTAGCGGGAGGGCCGGGACGCGAGCAGTACTTC. The encoded protein is CASYDSRLAGGPGREQYF.

V is TRBV10-3 and J is TRBJ2-1; D is perhaps TRBD1 (5 bases). In germline, CDR1 is ENHRY, CDR2 SYGVKD. CDR3 length equals 14 residues. V was pared by 3 bases and J by 10 bases, with 16 bases between. The DNA of the CDR3 is TGTGCCATCAGTGAAGGGGTTGGGTCTGAAGAGCAGTTCTTC. It is translated as CAISEGVGSEEQFF.

V gene TRBV12-5 combines with J gene TRBJ2-7; 9 bases agree with TRBD2. Losses at the gene ends were 7 bases for V and 2 bases for J; bases not matched to a gene: 6. The CDR3 loop spans 14 amino acids. Germline V gene data show CDR1 as LGHNT and CDR2 as FRNRAP. The CDR3 coding sequence is TGTGCTAGTGTTCTAGGCGGGAGGGCCTACGAGCAGTACTTC. It translates to CASVLGGRAYEQYF.

The V call is TRBV2, the J call TRBJ2-7; possible D gene TRBD1, 5 bases. The CDR3 consists of 14 residues. From germline, CDR1 is SNHLY and CDR2 FYNNEI. Trimming removed 6 bases from V and 3 bases from J, with 15 bases in between. Here the CDR3 DNA reads TGTGCCAGCAGCGGTTTAGGGGTAAGCTACGAGCAGTACTTC. The encoded protein is CASSGLGVSYEQYF.

The chain has TRBV28 and TRBJ1-5; possible D gene TRBD1, 6 bases. Germline assignment: CDR1 MDHEN and CDR2 SYDVKM. V was shortened by 7 bases and J by 3 bases, with 19 bases between the two germline ends. The CDR3 sequence is 16 residues long. The CDR3 coding sequence is TGTGCCAGCACCTTGGCACAGGGTGGTAACAATCAGCCCCAGCATTTT. Its protein product is CASTLAQGGNNQPQHF.

The chain couples TRBV6-5 to TRBJ1-1, with D possibly TRBD1 on 5 matching bases. The germline gives CDR1 MNHEY, CDR2 SVGAGI. The V and J ends lost 7 bases and 1 base respectively, with 13 bases between them. The length of the CDR3 is 14 residues. This CDR3 is CASNNGGGNTEAFF. As DNA, the CDR3 is TGTGCCAGCAATAACGGGGGGGGGAACACTGAAGCTTTCTTT.

J is TRBJ1-5 and V is TRBV19, with 10 bases lining up with TRBD1. The CDR3 length is 19 residues. The germline gives CDR1 LNHDA, CDR2 SQIVND (reference sequence). With 2 bases clipped from V and 0 bases from J, the junction kept 10 bases outside the gene matches. The CDR3 loop reads CASSILGRTGGYSNQPQHF. In nucleotides, the CDR3 is TGTGCCAGTAGTATATTGGGGCGGACAGGGGGATATAGCAATCAGCCCCAGCATTTT.

This clone was detected only once. The chain recombines TRBV5-1 with TRBJ1-2, with D uncertain. Germline V gene lookup returns CDR1 SGHRS and CDR2 YFSETQ. The CDR3 runs to 13 residues. Trimming took 0 bases from V and 9 from J, leaving 12 bases between them. The CDR3 DNA follows: TGCGCCAGCAGCTTGGCCTTTGAGAGTAGCTACACCTTC. Its protein is CASSLAFESSYTF.

The chain combines TRBV10-1 with TRBJ1-1; D not certain. The V and J ends lost 4 bases and 0 bases respectively, with 9 bases between them. The CDR3 spans 14 residues. Germline loops: CDR1 WNHNN, CDR2 SYGVQD (reference sequence). Here the CDR3 DNA reads TGCGCCAGCAGTGGACTTCCCTTGAACACTGAAGCTTTCTTT. Translation: CASSGLPLNTEAFF.

The chain links TRBV12-5 to TRBJ2-5; D may be TRBD1 (5 bases). Trimming took off 5 bases at V and 0 bases at J, with 16 bases between the two ends. Germline assignment: CDR1 LGHNT and CDR2 FRNRAP. This CDR3 comprises 16 residues. The CDR3 DNA sequence: TGTGCTAGTGGTCGATCCCACCAGACAGACCAAGAGACCCAGTACTTC. It translates to CASGRSHQTDQETQYF.

J is TRBJ2-1 and V is TRBV5-8; 11 nucleotides match TRBD2. Germline CDR1 is SGHTS and CDR2 is YDEGEE. This CDR3 is 17 amino acids long. V was pared by 0 bases and J by 9 bases, with 11 bases of the junction left unmatched. This chain's CDR3 is CASSLGISGRAWGEQFF. As DNA, the CDR3 is TGTGCCAGCAGCTTGGGAATTAGCGGGAGGGCCTGGGGTGAGCAGTTCTTC.

The CDR3 region has the DNA TGTGCCATCAGTGACCTAGAGACCCAGTACTTC. Translated, it gives CAISDLETQYF. The rearrangement joins TRBV10-3 to TRBJ2-5, with unresolved D. The CDR3 sequence is 11 residues long. Germline assignment: CDR1 ENHRY and CDR2 SYGVKD. V lost 3 bases and J 4 bases, leaving 3 bases between the germline ends.

DNA of the CDR3: TGTGCCAGCAGCTTAGTAGGGACAGGGCAGGACTATGGCTACACCTTC. Encoded protein: CASSLVGTGQDYGYTF. The chain is built from TRBV7-6 and TRBJ1-2, with 9 bases fitting TRBD1. Trimming took 1 base from V and 3 from J; bases not matched to a gene: 6. Germline assignment: CDR1 SGHVS and CDR2 FNYEAQ. There are 16 residues in the CDR3.

This clone appeared a single time. CDR3 bases: TGTGCCAGCAGCTTCGCGCGGACAGAGAAGCTGTTTTTT. Its protein is CASSFARTEKLFF. The chain has TRBV7-9 and TRBJ2-2; tentative D call: TRBD1 (6 bases). V dropped 3 bases and J dropped 12 bases, with 14 bases sitting between them. The CDR3 has 13 residues. Germline V gives CDR1 SEHNR, CDR2 FQNEAQ (reference sequence). The variable domain in full, completed from reference TRBV7-9 and TRBJ2-2, reads DTGVSQNPRHKITKRGQNVTFRCDPISEHNRLYWYRQTLGQGPEFLTYFQNEAQLEKSRLLSDRFSAERPKGSFSTLEIQRTEQGDSAMYLCASSFARTEKLFFGEGSRLTVL.

This rearrangement joins TRBV13 to TRBJ2-7, with 9 positions matching TRBD2. CDR1 and CDR2 (germline): PRHDT, FYEKMQ (reference sequence). The CDR3 consists of 16 residues. After removal of 5 bases from V and 7 bases from J, the junction contained 15 bases not matched to a gene. The CDR3 region has the DNA TGTGCCAGCAGCCACAGTATTACTAGCGGGCCCTTGGAGCAGTACTTC. Its translation: CASSHSITSGPLEQYF.

The chain carries TRBV7-2 and TRBJ1-5; D ambiguous. From germline, CDR1 is SGHTA and CDR2 FQGNSA. The CDR3 covers 12 residues. Between the trimmed V and J ends, which lost 3 bases and 9 bases, there was a span of 9 bases. The CDR3 DNA follows: TGTGCCAGCAGCTTCGAGGGTACGCCCCAGCATTTT. Its protein product is CASSFEGTPQHF.

This clone was counted once. The junction differs from germline at one of its ends, possibly a read error. This same CDR3 is encoded by further DNA sequences in the sample. This chain uses TRBV29-1 with TRBJ2-1, with 11 bases matching TRBD2. CDR1 and CDR2 from the germline V gene are SQVTM and ANQGSEA. This CDR3 spans 13 amino acids. The CDR3 DNA follows: TGTAGCGCCGCTAGCGGGAGGAACAATGAGCAGTTCTTC. Encoded protein: CSAASGRNNEQFF.

This chain links TRBV6-5 with TRBJ1-3; TRBD1 aligns across 8 bases. Trimming removed 0 bases from V and 4 bases from J; junction bases left unmatched: 5. Germline CDR1 is MNHEY and CDR2 is SVGAGI. The CDR3 covers 16 residues. CDR3 sequence: CASSYSQGASGNTIYF. The CDR3 bases are TGTGCCAGCAGTTACTCGCAGGGGGCGAGCGGAAACACCATATATTTT.

The chain recombines TRBV27 with TRBJ2-1; TRBD1 agrees at 9 bases. Germline V gives CDR1 MNHEY, CDR2 SMNVEV (reference sequence). The CDR3 runs 18 residues. Unmatched junction bases numbered 15, after V lost 6 bases and J lost 3 bases. CDR3: CASRTGTGSSRNYNEQFF. In DNA form, the CDR3 reads TGTGCCAGCAGGACCGGGACAGGGTCGTCCCGGAACTACAATGAGCAGTTCTTC.

Worth noting for this clone: Mismatch with germline at one junction end may stem from a read error. V usage is TRBV30 and J usage is TRBJ1-2; 9 bases are a match to TRBD1. This CDR3 spans 15 amino acids. CDR1 and CDR2 (germline): GTSNPN, SVGIG (reference sequence). The DNA for the CDR3 is TGTGCCTGGAGCGGATTGGGGACAGGGAACTTTGGCTACACCTTC. Its translation is CAWSGLGTGNFGYTF.